Listed below are T cell receptor beta chains from one sample, sequenced in a study of blood T cell repertoires in COVID-19. Produced via immunoSEQ multiplex PCR; TCRdb's table is partial and in-frame only. The top ten hold around 2% of the sample, which has 95,000 to 100,000 clones, about 85% seen once. The sequencing sample was made of peripheral blood. Every receptor here comes from a woman aged 70-85 years with active or convalescent COVID-19. Both conserved end residues are part of each CDR3. D genes are given only for firm matches. Clone size appears in some rows only: once, few, many, or a class for an expanded clone.

V gene	clone size	D gene	J gene	CDR3 protein	CDR3 DNA
TRBV6-1	.	TRBD2	TRBJ2-4	CASSDLPRLAGRLNIQYF	TGTGCCAGCAGTGACCTACCGCGACTAGCGGGGAGGCTAAACATTCAGTACTTC
TRBV28	.	.	TRBJ1-6	CASSLKQVYNSPLHF	TGTGCCAGCAGTTTAAAGCAGGTTTATAATTCACCCCTCCACTTT
TRBV6-1	.	.	TRBJ2-7	CASSEAPGLDLYEQYF	TGTGCCAGCAGTGAAGCCCCGGGACTGGATTTGTACGAGCAGTACTTC
TRBV5-6	.	.	TRBJ2-2	CASSLVSAENTGELFF	TGTGCCAGCAGCTTGGTGTCGGCGGAGAACACCGGGGAGCTGTTTTTT
TRBV7-9	once	TRBD2	TRBJ2-1	CASSLWGGRSKNEQFF	TGTGCCAGCAGCTTATGGGGCGGGAGGTCGAAAAATGAGCAGTTCTTC
TRBV4-3	.	TRBD2	TRBJ2-7	CASSQVGTSGLPSYEQYF	TGCGCCAGCAGCCAAGTCGGGACTAGCGGGCTCCCCTCCTACGAGCAGTACTTC
TRBV7-8	.	.	TRBJ2-5	CASSSYLRETQYF	TGTGCCAGCAGCTCATACTTACGGGAGACCCAGTACTTC
TRBV12-3/TRBV12-4	.	.	TRBJ2-5	CASSPLGETQYF	TGTGCCAGCAGCCCACTTGGAGAGACCCAGTACTTC
TRBV28	.	.	TRBJ1-1	CASSSPSRRGNTEAFF	TGTGCCAGCAGTTCCCCGTCCCGAAGAGGGAACACTGAAGCTTTCTTT
TRBV7-3	once	TRBD2	TRBJ2-1	CASSLIGGAYNEQFF	TGTGCCAGCAGCTTAATTGGGGGGGCCTACAATGAGCAGTTCTTC
TRBV7-2	.	TRBD1	TRBJ1-2	CASSSRQILGQGDYGYTF	TGTGCCAGCAGCTCCCGTCAGATCCTGGGACAGGGAGACTATGGCTACACCTTC
TRBV27	.	.	TRBJ2-1	CASSITGTPYHEQFF	TGTGCCAGCAGTATCACCGGGACACCCTACCATGAGCAGTTCTTC
TRBV4-2	.	TRBD1	TRBJ1-3	CASSQGTGTGNTIYF	TGTGCCAGCAGCCAAGGGACAGGGACTGGAAACACCATATATTTT
TRBV2	once	.	TRBJ2-5	CASSPSRVGETQYF	TGTGCCAGCAGCCCTTCCAGGGTCGGGGAGACCCAGTACTTC
TRBV4-2	.	TRBD2	TRBJ2-5	CASSQDRGGQETQYF	TGTGCCAGCAGCCAAGATCGGGGGGGCCAAGAGACCCAGTACTTC
TRBV28	.	TRBD1	TRBJ1-2	CASSFLGVTGAGYTF	TGTGCCAGCAGTTTCCTAGGGGTAACAGGGGCCGGCTACACCTTC
TRBV7-9	.	.	TRBJ1-4	CASSLVTATNEKLFF	TGTGCCAGCAGCTTAGTCACGGCAACTAATGAAAAACTGTTTTTT
TRBV2	.	TRBD1	TRBJ2-5	CASSYRGFQETQYF	TGTGCCAGCAGCTACAGGGGATTTCAAGAGACCCAGTACTTC
TRBV7-2	.	.	TRBJ1-6	CASSSLRGTTDNSPLHF	TGTGCCAGCAGCAGTTTGAGAGGGACAACTGACAATTCACCCCTCCACTTT
TRBV18	.	TRBD2	TRBJ2-3	CASSRGGGARDTQYF	TGTGCCAGCTCACGTGGCGGGGGGGCTCGAGATACGCAGTATTTT
TRBV5-4	.	.	TRBJ2-7	CASSSITGGARQYF	TGTGCCAGCAGCTCGATCACCGGGGGTGCGCGGCAGTACTTC
TRBV18	.	.	TRBJ1-2	CASSPPGRVLNGYTF	TGTGCCAGCTCACCCCCGGGCAGGGTGCTTAATGGCTACACCTTC
TRBV5-1	.	.	TRBJ2-7	CASATETSYEQYF	TGCGCCAGCGCTACGGAGACCTCCTACGAGCAGTACTTC
TRBV29-1	.	.	TRBJ2-2	CSVAAPAGSTGSKTGELFF	TGCAGCGTTGCGGCCCCAGCCGGTTCGACAGGTTCCAAAACCGGGGAGCTGTTTTTT
TRBV15	.	.	TRBJ1-4	CATSRARGAGEKLFF	TGTGCCACCAGCAGAGCTCGGGGGGCTGGTGAAAAACTGTTTTTT
TRBV19	.	.	TRBJ1-1	CASSMVTGRSEAFF	TGTGCCAGTAGTATGGTTACAGGCAGAAGTGAAGCTTTCTTT
TRBV24-1	.	TRBD1	TRBJ2-2	CATSDPKTGLDTGELFF	TGTGCCACCAGTGACCCGAAGACAGGGCTGGACACCGGGGAGCTGTTTTTT
TRBV29-1	.	TRBD1	TRBJ1-3	CSVEDRPGTGWGNTIYF	TGCAGCGTTGAAGATCGACCCGGGACAGGGTGGGGAAACACCATATATTTT
TRBV5-4	.	.	TRBJ2-1	CASSLDLGGGSSYNEQFF	TGTGCCAGCAGCTTGGATTTGGGAGGGGGTTCCTCCTACAATGAGCAGTTCTTC
TRBV10-3	.	TRBD1	TRBJ1-2	CAISAGTDYGYTF	TGTGCCATCAGTGCCGGGACAGACTATGGCTACACCTTC
TRBV11-2	few	TRBD1	TRBJ1-1	CASRQGADTEAFF	TGTGCCAGTAGACAGGGGGCAGACACTGAAGCTTTCTTT
TRBV18	.	TRBD1	TRBJ2-1	CASSTGTGPYNEQFF	TGTGCCAGCTCCACCGGGACAGGGCCCTACAATGAGCAGTTCTTC